This entry lists 12 T cell receptor beta chains sequenced from one sample in a study of cytomegalovirus exposure and HLA in healthy donors (dated by TCRdb to the late 2010s). Library preparation was by the immunoSEQ multiplex PCR assay. A mixture of 60 forward primers for TCR Vbeta segments and 13 reverse primers for TCR Jbeta segments was used in the multiplex PCR. TCRdb obtained this table from immuneACCESS and retained in-frame rearrangements with V and J assigned. These tables miss some clones; where compared with another copy, unresolved V genes account for less than half of the shortfall, and the remainder is unexplained. The sample has 150,000 or so clones on record, about 80% of them singletons. Of the sample, around 13% is held by the ten largest clones. The sequenced sample was PBMCs. All receptors come from a man aged 40-55 years in good health and CMV-seropositive.

The rearrangement joins TRBV11-2 to TRBJ2-1; D remains ambiguous. The CDR3 has 14 residues. V lost 4 bases, J lost 1 base, and 8 bases lay in between. Per the germline V gene, CDR1 is SGHAT and CDR2 is FQNNGV. The DNA of the CDR3 is TGTGCCAGCAGCTCGAGGCAATCCTACAATGAGCAGTTCTTC. Translating gives CASSSRQSYNEQFF.

V is TRBV28 and J is TRBJ2-5, with D perhaps matching TRBD1 (6 bases). V lost 3 bases, J lost 3 bases, and 20 bases lay in between. CDR1 is MDHEN and CDR2 is SYDVKM in the germline V gene. The CDR3 is 17 amino acids. Here the CDR3 DNA reads TGTGCCAGCAGTTTGGCCGGGACATCGTACGGGGAAGAGACCCAGTACTTC. Amino acid sequence: CASSLAGTSYGEETQYF.

V and J are TRBV9 and TRBJ1-1, with D possibly matching TRBD1 (6 bases). Germline assignment: CDR1 SGDLS and CDR2 YYNGEE. V was pared by 0 bases and J by 6 bases, with 12 bases between. The CDR3 length is 14 residues. CDR3 bases: TGTGCCAGCAGCGTAGCTTCAGGGGTTTCTGAAGCTTTCTTT. This translates into CASSVASGVSEAFF.

This rearrangement joins TRBV7-2 to TRBJ1-1, with D uncertain. CDR3 size: 14 residues. CDR1 SGHTA and CDR2 FQGNSA come from the germline V gene. Trimming stripped 1 base from V and 6 bases from J, with 12 bases between. CDR3 residues: CASSLESWAAEAFF. For the CDR3, the DNA is TGTGCCAGCAGCTTAGAAAGTTGGGCTGCTGAAGCTTTCTTT.

This rearrangement joins TRBV5-1 to TRBJ1-1; D is uncertain. Germline CDR1 SGHRS, CDR2 YFSETQ. Trimming left V 0 bases short and J 1 base short, with 13 bases between. There are 16 residues in the CDR3. Here the CDR3 DNA reads TGCGCCAGCAGCTTGGATAAAGGCGGATCGAACACTGAAGCTTTCTTT. Translation gives CASSLDKGGSNTEAFF.

The chain combines TRBV5-1 with TRBJ2-1; a weak D match, TRBD2 (6 bases). Germline V CDR1 and CDR2: SGHRS, YFSETQ. This CDR3 is built from 16 residues. Trimming left V 4 bases short and J 0 bases short, with 14 bases between. The CDR3 sequence: CASSPEGLGSYNEQFF. CDR3 nucleotides: TGCGCCAGCAGCCCGGAGGGACTGGGCTCCTACAATGAGCAGTTCTTC.

J is TRBJ1-1 and V is TRBV5-1; D may be TRBD1 (5 bases). The CDR3 is made up of 14 amino acids. V was pared by 4 bases and J by 1 base, with 11 bases between. Germline V gene data show CDR1 as SGHRS and CDR2 as YFSETQ. The CDR3 is CASSAGGWNTEAFF. As DNA, the CDR3 is TGCGCCAGCAGCGCCGGGGGGTGGAACACTGAAGCTTTCTTT. The complete variable domain, with remaining parts taken from reference TRBV5-1 and TRBJ1-1, reads KAGVTQTPRYLIKTRGQQVTLSCSPISGHRSVSWYQQTPGQGLQFLFEYFSETQRNKGNFPGRFSGRQFSNSRSEMNVSTLELGDSALYLCASSAGGWNTEAFFGQGTRLTVV.

The chain has TRBV2 and TRBJ2-7, with TRBD1 matching over 9 bases. This CDR3 has 14 amino acids. CDR1 and CDR2 from the germline V gene are SNHLY and FYNNEI. Unmatched junction bases numbered 5, after V lost 5 bases and J lost 3 bases. The CDR3 region is CASSPRDRDYEQYF. The CDR3 bases are TGTGCCAGCAGTCCCCGGGACAGGGACTACGAGCAGTACTTC.

V gene TRBV29-1 combines with J gene TRBJ2-5; D is perhaps TRBD2 (6 bases). Germline CDR1 SQVTM, CDR2 ANQGSEA. Trimming removed 0 bases from V and 4 bases from J, with 15 bases in between. The CDR3 consists of 15 residues. CDR3 sequence reads: CSVEDIRSSGETQYF. CDR3 DNA sequence: TGCAGCGTTGAAGATATTAGGAGTAGCGGAGAGACCCAGTACTTC.

The chain combines TRBV6-5 with TRBJ2-1; D is perhaps TRBD2 (6 bases). The CDR3 consists of 13 residues. V gave up 6 bases and J gave up 3 bases, with 9 bases separating them. Germline lookup yields CDR1 MNHEY and CDR2 SVGAGI. CDR3 region: CASRRDVYNEQFF. The CDR3 bases are TGTGCCAGCAGGCGGGATGTCTACAATGAGCAGTTCTTC.

This chain joins TRBV7-9 and TRBJ1-1; D possibly corresponds to TRBD1 (6 bases). V was pared by 5 bases and J by 1 base, with 8 bases between. Germline V gene sequence: CDR1 SEHNR, CDR2 FQNEAQ (reference sequence). CDR3 length: 13 residues. The CDR3 nucleotides read TGTGCCAGCAGCGTGGGACAGAACACTGAAGCTTTCTTT. It specifies CASSVGQNTEAFF. Looking up the rest from reference TRBV7-9 and TRBJ1-1 gives the full variable domain: DTGVSQNPRHKITKRGQNVTFRCDPISEHNRLYWYRQTLGQGPEFLTYFQNEAQLEKSRLLSDRFSAERPKGSFSTLEIQRTEQGDSAMYLCASSVGQNTEAFFGQGTRLTVV.

This clone was seen more than once but under ten times. J is TRBJ1-5 and V is TRBV6-1; 9 bases are a match to TRBD1. Germline V CDR1 and CDR2: MNHNS, SASEGT. The CDR3 runs 14 residues. Trimming cost V 5 bases and J 4 bases; bases outside gene matches: 3. The CDR3 loop is CASSTGTGNQPQHF. The CDR3 nucleotides are TGTGCCAGCAGTACCGGGACAGGGAATCAGCCCCAGCATTTT.